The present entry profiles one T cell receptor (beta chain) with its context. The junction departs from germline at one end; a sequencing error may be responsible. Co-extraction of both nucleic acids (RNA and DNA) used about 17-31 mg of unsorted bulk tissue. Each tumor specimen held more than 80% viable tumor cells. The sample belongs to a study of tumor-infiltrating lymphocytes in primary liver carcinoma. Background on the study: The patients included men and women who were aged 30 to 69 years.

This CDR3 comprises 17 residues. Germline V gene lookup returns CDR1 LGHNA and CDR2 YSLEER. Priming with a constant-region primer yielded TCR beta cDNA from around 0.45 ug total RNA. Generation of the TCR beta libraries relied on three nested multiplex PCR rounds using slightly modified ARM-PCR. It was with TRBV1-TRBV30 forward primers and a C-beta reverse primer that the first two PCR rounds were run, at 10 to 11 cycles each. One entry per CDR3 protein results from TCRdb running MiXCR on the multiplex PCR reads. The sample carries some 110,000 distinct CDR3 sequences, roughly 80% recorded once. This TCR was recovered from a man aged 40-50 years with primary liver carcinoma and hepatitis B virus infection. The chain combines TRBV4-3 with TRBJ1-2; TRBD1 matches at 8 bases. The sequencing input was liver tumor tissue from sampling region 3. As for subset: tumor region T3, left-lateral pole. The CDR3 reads CDSSQDYRQGRIYGYTF. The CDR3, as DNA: TGCGACAGCAGCCAGGACTATCGACAGGGGCGGATCTATGGCTACACCTTC.